These 20 T cell receptor beta chains came from one sample sequenced in a study of blood T cell repertoires in COVID-19. The protocol was immunoSEQ multiplex PCR, while the TCRdb copy is restricted to in-frame clones and leaves out a portion. The table records 400,000 to 450,000 clones, about 91% of them present only once. Sequenced input: peripheral blood. These receptors came from a woman aged 45-65 years with COVID-19, enrolled during active disease.

The chain couples TRBV3-1 (or the pseudogene TRBV3-2) to TRBJ2-3; D call uncertain. This CDR3 spans 14 amino acids. With 4 bases removed from V and 1 base from J, the gap between germline ends came to 9 bases. Germline CDR1 LGHDT, CDR2 YNNKEL (reference sequence). In DNA form, the CDR3 reads TGTGCCAGCAGCCCCAGTTTGGGCACAGATACGCAGTATTTT. It codes for CASSPSLGTDTQYF.

The J gene is TRBJ1-2, the V gene TRBV28; 12 positions match TRBD1. The germline CDR1 and CDR2 sequences are MDHEN and SYDVKM. The length of the CDR3 is 17 residues. V lost 4 bases to trimming and J lost 1 base; unmatched junction nucleotides: 7. The CDR3 sequence: CASSSGGTGGFNYGYTF. The CDR3 bases are TGTGCCAGCAGTTCAGGGGGGACAGGGGGCTTTAACTATGGCTACACCTTC.

The table lists this clone with a count of one. This chain links TRBV5-1 with TRBJ1-2, with 8 bases matching TRBD1. Losses at the gene ends were 1 base for V and 2 bases for J; bases not matched to a gene: 7. Germline V gene lookup returns CDR1 SGHRS and CDR2 YFSETQ. The CDR3 sequence is 16 residues long. DNA for the CDR3: TGCGCCAGCAGCTTGAGTCAGAGACAGGGGAACTATGGCTACACCTTC. It yields the protein CASSLSQRQGNYGYTF.

This clone was picked up one time. V gene TRBV29-1 combines with J gene TRBJ2-5, with D perhaps TRBD1 (6 bases). Germline CDR1 is SQVTM and CDR2 is ANQGSEA. The CDR3 has 15 amino acids. Between the trimmed V and J ends, which lost 4 bases and 7 bases, there was a span of 22 bases. This chain's CDR3 is CSVVDVNRVGGTQYF. In DNA form, the CDR3 reads TGCAGCGTTGTCGATGTAAACAGGGTAGGAGGGACCCAGTACTTC.

V and J are TRBV4-2 and TRBJ2-1; D is unresolved. Trimming cost V 0 bases and J 8 bases, with 14 bases left between them. Germline V gene data show CDR1 as LGHNA and CDR2 as YNFKEQ. There are 15 residues in the CDR3. The CDR3 DNA is TGTGCCAGCAGCCAAGAGGGTCAGAGGTCGGATGAGCAGTTCTTC. Its protein product is CASSQEGQRSDEQFF.

The chain links TRBV5-1 to TRBJ2-7; 7 bases align to TRBD1. Trimming removed 3 bases from V and 2 bases from J; junction bases left unmatched: 5. The CDR3 extends over 14 amino acids. CDR1 is SGHRS, CDR2 YFSETQ, per germline. The CDR3 loop is CASSSTGRPYEQYF. Written as DNA, the CDR3 is TGCGCCAGCAGCTCGACAGGGCGACCCTACGAGCAGTACTTC.

The count of this clone is one. The gene calls are TRBV29-1 and TRBJ1-4, with 10 bases matching TRBD1. The CDR3 spans 13 residues. V was clipped by 5 bases and J by 7 bases; unmatched bases: 4. Germline-derived CDR1 and CDR2 are SQVTM and ANQGSEA. CDR3 bases: TGCAGCGTTTCCGGGACAGGGGTTGAAAAACTGTTTTTT. Its protein product is CSVSGTGVEKLFF.

Notes on this clone: The sample contains more than one DNA sequence encoding this CDR3. The chain has TRBV6-5 and TRBJ1-1; the D gene is possibly TRBD1 (6 bases). V was cut by 6 bases and J by 4 bases, with 12 bases left in between. This CDR3 is 13 amino acids long. The germline V gene has CDR1 MNHEY and CDR2 SVGAGI. The CDR3 loop reads CASSPDRGTEAFF. CDR3 DNA sequence: TGTGCCAGCAGCCCGGACAGAGGCACTGAAGCTTTCTTT.

This chain links TRBV19 with TRBJ1-2, with D hard to call. V lost 3 bases and J 3 bases, leaving 11 bases between the germline ends. Germline CDR1 LNHDA, CDR2 SQIVND (reference sequence). The CDR3 loop spans 14 amino acids. CDR3 amino acids: CASSIHAEDYGYTF. The CDR3 bases are TGTGCCAGTAGTATTCACGCGGAGGACTATGGCTACACCTTC.

This chain connects TRBV19 to TRBJ1-2, with 8 positions matching TRBD1. The V and J ends lost 5 bases and 4 bases, in that order; junction bases with no gene match: 3. The CDR3 runs to 13 residues. Germline CDR1 reads LNHDA; CDR2 reads SQIVND (reference sequence). The CDR3 nucleotides read TGTGCCAGTAGTCCGACAGGGGTCTATGGCTACACCTTC. Encoded protein: CASSPTGVYGYTF.

The chain is built from TRBV9 and TRBJ1-2; D gene unclear. V lost 4 bases and J 0 bases, leaving 16 bases between the germline ends. Germline CDR1 reads SGDLS; CDR2 reads YYNGEE. CDR3 length: 16 amino acids. CDR3 sequence (DNA): TGTGCCAGCAGCCCCGGGCTAGGGAGAGCTAACTATGGCTACACCTTC. Translated: CASSPGLGRANYGYTF.

In its sample, this clone was seen many times. The chain is built from TRBV7-2 and TRBJ1-2; D perhaps matches TRBD1 (6 bases). There are 12 residues in the CDR3. V gave up 3 bases and J gave up 8 bases, with 10 bases separating them. Germline V gene lookup returns CDR1 SGHTA and CDR2 FQGNSA. The CDR3 coding sequence is TGTGCCAGCAGCTTTCCAGGGGAAGGCTACACCTTC. Encoded protein: CASSFPGEGYTF.

The gene calls are TRBV30 and TRBJ2-6; D possibly corresponds to TRBD1 (7 bases). CDR1 is GTSNPN and CDR2 is SVGIG in the germline V gene (reference sequence). The length of the CDR3 is 13 residues. V lost 8 bases to trimming and J lost 2 bases, with 10 bases between them. The CDR3 coding sequence is TGTGCCAGCAGGGGGGCTGGGGCCAACGTCCTGACTTTC. This encodes CASRGAGANVLTF.

This clone was observed at least ten times. The rearrangement uses TRBV7-9 and TRBJ1-5; D unresolved. The V end lost 5 bases, the J end lost 7 bases, and 9 bases lay between the germline ends. CDR3 length equals 12 residues. Germline CDR1 SEHNR, CDR2 FQNEAQ (reference sequence). DNA for the CDR3: TGTGCCAGCAGCGCCCCGCAGCAGCCCCAGCATTTT. It yields the protein CASSAPQQPQHF.

V usage is TRBV28 and J usage is TRBJ1-2; no clear D gene. Germline CDR1 is MDHEN and CDR2 is SYDVKM. Trimming removed 8 bases from V and 8 bases from J, with 9 bases in between. The CDR3 is made up of 10 amino acids. CDR3: CASPLGGYTF. The CDR3, as DNA: TGTGCCAGCCCTCTCGGGGGCTACACCTTC.

J is TRBJ2-7 and V is TRBV9; tentative D call: TRBD2 (6 bases). Germline CDR1 is SGDLS and CDR2 is YYNGEE. V lost 4 bases, J lost 2 bases, and 10 bases lay in between. The CDR3 runs 13 residues. DNA for the CDR3: TGTGCCAGCAGCTGGGGACTGACCTACGAGCAGTACTTC. The encoded protein is CASSWGLTYEQYF.

This chain connects TRBV7-9 to TRBJ2-7; tentative D call: TRBD1 (7 bases). Germline CDR1 reads SEHNR; CDR2 reads FQNEAQ (reference sequence). V was shortened by 0 bases and J by 2 bases, with 14 bases between the two germline ends. This CDR3 is built from 16 residues. The CDR3 region is CASSLAQGGQPYEQYF. The CDR3 DNA reads TGTGCCAGCAGCTTAGCCCAGGGGGGACAACCCTACGAGCAGTACTTC.

The chain joins TRBV28 to TRBJ1-2, with TRBD1 matching 9 bases. Germline loops: CDR1 MDHEN, CDR2 SYDVKM. This CDR3 is 15 amino acids long. V shed 5 bases, J shed 4 bases, and the junction held 8 bases outside the gene matches. The CDR3 is CASSRLTGGFYGYTF. CDR3 DNA: TGTGCCAGCAGTCGATTGACAGGGGGGTTCTATGGCTACACCTTC.

V and J are TRBV19 and TRBJ2-2, with 9 bases identical to TRBD2. The V segment lost 0 bases and the J segment 1 base; nucleotides outside the gene matches: 6. The CDR3 contains 18 residues. Looked up from germline, CDR1 is LNHDA and CDR2 is SQIVND (reference sequence). This CDR3 is CASSIDRASGVNTGELFF. CDR3 DNA sequence: TGTGCCAGTAGTATAGATCGGGCTAGCGGGGTGAACACCGGGGAGCTGTTTTTT.

This chain links TRBV5-5 with TRBJ2-1; 8 bases are shared with TRBD2. CDR1 is SGHKS, CDR2 YYEKEE, per germline (reference sequence). Trimming took 2 bases from V and 8 from J; bases not matched to a gene: 15. The CDR3 has 17 amino acids. The CDR3 DNA reads TGTGCCAGCAGCTTCCCCGGGGGGGCCGGGTCAACGTATGAGCAGTTCTTC. Translation: CASSFPGGAGSTYEQFF.